This TCR beta chain was captured in a study of cytomegalovirus exposure and HLA in healthy donors. Concerning this clone itself: Its antigen remains unknown.

General observations from the study: With high specificity and sensitivity, the classifier reportedly diagnosed cytomegalovirus status. Through in vitro validation, three CMV-associated chains were shown to be specific for CMV antigens. It has been reported that TCR beta sequences accurately predicted the HLA-A and HLA-B alleles of most subjects.

J lost 2 bases, V lost 2 bases, and 10 bases had no gene match. Looked up from germline, CDR1 is SGHVS and CDR2 is FNYEAQ. CDR3 length: 18 amino acids. The PCR contained 60 Vbeta and 13 Jbeta primers. Generated by immunoSEQ multiplex PCR, the TCRdb table keeps only in-frame clones and is missing some. The data hold 110,000 or so clones, with around 74% observed a single time. The TCR comes from a middle-aged man in good health and CMV-seronegative. Sequencing was done on a sample of PBMCs. The chain is built from TRBV7-6 and TRBJ2-1; 9 bases match TRBD2. The CDR3 loop is CASSLLGIAGEPYNEQFF. CDR3 DNA sequence: TGTGCCAGCAGCTTATTAGGAATAGCGGGAGAACCCTACAATGAGCAGTTCTTC.